This T cell receptor (beta chain) was recovered during a study of breast tumors, draining lymph nodes, adjacent tissues. Findings and caveats of the study: That most tumor T cells come from lymph nodes remained unproven. Most tumor T cells seemingly derive from lymph node, then expand in tumor.

As concerns this clonotype: What it binds is unknown.

The lymph nodes were axillary draining lymph nodes from breast cancer patients. Trimming cost V 2 bases and J 4 bases; bases outside gene matches: 5. This CDR3 has 15 amino acids. Germline V gene sequence: CDR1 SGHDT, CDR2 YYEEEE. Using its own MiXCR run on the multiplex PCR reads, TCRdb lists one record per CDR3 protein. This table holds approximately 230,000 distinct CDR3 sequences, roughly a third found once. This chain uses TRBV5-6 with TRBJ2-1, with 8 bases fitting TRBD2. The TCR sequence derives from a female donor with breast cancer. Some clones in this sample may be carry-over from other donors' samples. Material: axillary lymph node tissue. CDR3 DNA: TGTGCCAGCAGCTTTAGCGGGACCTTTTACAATGAGCAGTTCTTC. It yields the protein CASSFSGTFYNEQFF. The whole variable domain, remainder taken from reference TRBV5-6 and TRBJ2-1, is DAGVTQSPTHLIKTRGQQVTLRCSPKSGHDTVSWYQQALGQGPQFIFQYYEEEERQRGNFPDRFSGHQFPNYSSELNVNALLLGDSALYLCASSFSGTFYNEQFFGPGTRLTVL.